Below, 26 T cell receptor beta chains from the same sample are listed, as sequenced in a study of blood T cell repertoires in COVID-19. This table comes from immunoSEQ multiplex PCR, and its TCRdb copy is limited to in-frame clones, with some not included. Among roughly 330,000 clones listed, about nine tenths were seen once. The sequencing input was PBMCs or T cells enriched from blood (not recorded which). These TCRs come from a woman aged 18-35 years who had recovered from COVID-19.

V usage is TRBV5-6 and J usage is TRBJ2-2; D is ambiguous. This CDR3 region has 11 residues. The V gene lost 1 base and the J gene lost 8 bases, with 3 bases spanning the gap. In germline, CDR1 is SGHDT, CDR2 YYEEEE. The CDR3 here is CASSLSGELFF. CDR3 sequence (DNA): TGTGCCAGCAGCTTGTCTGGGGAGCTGTTTTTT.

The V gene is TRBV18, the J gene TRBJ2-2, with TRBD1 matching over 7 bases. Per germline, CDR1 KGHSH and CDR2 LQKENI. The CDR3 extends over 15 amino acids. Germline trimming cut 3 bases from V and 5 bases from J; bases unmatched to any gene: 6. This CDR3 reads CASSPGQRGTGELFF. The CDR3 DNA sequence: TGTGCCAGCTCACCGGGACAGAGAGGAACCGGGGAGCTGTTTTTT.

The table lists this clone with many counts. The chain carries TRBV19 and TRBJ2-3, with a tentative D call TRBD1 (6 bases). This CDR3 region has 18 residues. The V end lost 4 bases, the J end lost 0 bases, and 20 bases lay between the germline ends. CDR1 is LNHDA, CDR2 SQIVND, per germline (reference sequence). The CDR3 DNA reads TGTGCCAGTAGTAAAGGTCTACAGGGATCGAGTAGCACAGATACGCAGTATTTT. This translates into CASSKGLQGSSSTDTQYF.

The CDR3 protein is CASSYSPRDTEAFF. The CDR3 DNA reads as TGTGCCAGCAGTTACTCCCCCAGGGACACTGAAGCTTTCTTT. This chain links TRBV6-5 with TRBJ1-1; D might be TRBD1 (5 bases). CDR1 is MNHEY, CDR2 SVGAGI, per germline. The ends were cut back, 0 bases at V and 3 bases at J, with 8 bases in the middle. This CDR3 has 14 amino acids.

This clone was detected once. The V and J genes are TRBV10-3 and TRBJ1-2, with 8 bases fitting TRBD1. J was trimmed by 8 bases and V by 8 bases; bases with no gene match: 10. Germline loops: CDR1 ENHRY, CDR2 SYGVKD. The CDR3 is made up of 13 amino acids. CDR3 bases: TGTGCCATCGCTAAGACAGGGGACAACGGCTACACCTTC. Translating it yields CAIAKTGDNGYTF.

This rearrangement joins TRBV7-9 to TRBJ2-2, with 7 bases identical to TRBD2. Trimming cost V 3 bases and J 1 base; bases outside gene matches: 8. Germline CDR1 and CDR2: SEHNR and FQNEAQ (reference sequence). The CDR3 totals 17 residues. CDR3 nucleotide sequence: TGTGCCAGCAGCTTGGTACTAGCGAGTGAGAACACCGGGGAGCTGTTTTTT. Translation gives CASSLVLASENTGELFF.

The J gene is TRBJ1-1, the V gene TRBV27; 10 bases are shared with TRBD1. CDR1 and CDR2 from the germline V gene are MNHEY and SMNVEV (reference sequence). The CDR3 has 15 residues. V was pared by 2 bases and J by 5 bases, with 5 bases of the junction left unmatched. CDR3: CASSLATGGWTEAFF. The CDR3 DNA follows: TGTGCCAGCAGTTTAGCGACAGGGGGCTGGACTGAAGCTTTCTTT.

This clone has just a few counts. J is TRBJ1-3 and V is TRBV7-9, with D uncertain. The CDR3 extends over 15 amino acids. V gave up 5 bases and J gave up 4 bases, with 15 bases separating them. CDR1 and CDR2 (germline): SEHNR, FQNEAQ (reference sequence). The CDR3 region is CASSPSLLLGNTIYF. The CDR3 DNA is TGTGCCAGCAGCCCATCTCTTCTATTGGGAAACACCATATATTTT.

In this sample, this clone turned up once. The chain carries TRBV7-9 and TRBJ2-3; D is unclear. The germline V and J ends were trimmed by 2 bases and 2 bases, with 11 bases remaining between them. The CDR3 runs to 15 residues. CDR1 is SEHNR and CDR2 is FQNEAQ in the germline V gene (reference sequence). CDR3 DNA: TGTGCCAGCAGCTTAACGCGCACAGTCACAGATACGCAGTATTTT. Its translation is CASSLTRTVTDTQYF.

This rearrangement joins TRBV5-4 to TRBJ1-6; 7 bases line up with TRBD1. Germline assignment: CDR1 SGHNT and CDR2 YYREEE (reference sequence). Trimming took 2 bases from V and 4 from J; bases not matched to a gene: 6. The CDR3 is 16 residues long. Here the CDR3 DNA reads TGTGCCAGCAGCTTACGACAGGGATTATATAATTCACCCCTCCACTTT. Its translation: CASSLRQGLYNSPLHF.

V gene TRBV6-2 or TRBV6-3 combines with J gene TRBJ1-4, with D unresolved. The CDR3 sequence is 18 residues long. With 4 bases removed from V and 3 bases from J, the gap between germline ends came to 21 bases. The germline V gene encodes CDR1 MNHEY and CDR2 SVGEGT. The chain's CDR3 is CASSSNRASSRANEKLFF. The CDR3 DNA sequence: TGTGCCAGCAGTTCTAATCGGGCCTCATCGCGGGCTAATGAAAAACTGTTTTTT.

The rearrangement joins TRBV27 to TRBJ2-7; 10 bases match TRBD1. The CDR3 covers 14 residues. Germline loops: CDR1 MNHEY, CDR2 SMNVEV (reference sequence). With 10 bases clipped from V and 2 bases from J, the junction kept 8 bases outside the gene matches. The CDR3 region is CAIGPGTGAYEQYF. The CDR3 nucleotides are TGTGCCATCGGCCCCGGGACAGGGGCCTACGAGCAGTACTTC.

The chain carries TRBV14 and TRBJ2-1, with 8 bases aligning to TRBD2. CDR3 length equals 16 residues. V was pared by 0 bases and J by 3 bases, with 4 bases of the junction left unmatched. Germline CDR1 SGHDN, CDR2 FVKESK. In DNA form, the CDR3 reads TGTGCCAGCAGCCAAGAGCCGGGACTAGTCTACAATGAGCAGTTCTTC. Amino acid sequence: CASSQEPGLVYNEQFF. Looking up the rest from reference TRBV14 and TRBJ2-1 gives the full variable domain: EAGVTQFPSHSVIEKGQTVTLRCDPISGHDNLYWYRRVMGKEIKFLLHFVKESKQDESGMPNNRFLAERTGGTYSTLKVQPAELEDSGVYFCASSQEPGLVYNEQFFGPGTRLTVL.

The J gene is TRBJ2-3, the V gene TRBV14, with 9 bases fitting TRBD2. The CDR3 has 15 amino acids. V shed 2 bases, J shed 1 base, and the junction held 1 base outside the gene matches. Germline-derived CDR1 and CDR2 are SGHDN and FVKESK. The CDR3 nucleotides read TGTGCCAGCAGCCAACAGCGGGGGGGCACAGATACGCAGTATTTT. It codes for CASSQQRGGTDTQYF.

Of note for this clone: This sample also contains other DNA sequences that code for the same CDR3. The CDR3 DNA sequence: TGCGCCAGCAGACAGGGCGACTATGGCTACACCTTC. It yields the protein CASRQGDYGYTF. The chain is built from TRBV5-1 and TRBJ1-2; tentatively, D is TRBD1 (6 bases). CDR3 size: 12 residues. V lost 5 bases and J 3 bases, leaving 8 bases between the germline ends. Germline lookup yields CDR1 SGHRS and CDR2 YFSETQ.

The rearrangement uses TRBV2 and TRBJ1-1; D call uncertain. Germline lookup yields CDR1 SNHLY and CDR2 FYNNEI. Trimming stripped 10 bases from V and 1 base from J, with 13 bases between. The CDR3 spans 13 residues. The CDR3 here is CATNMEENTEAFF. The CDR3 bases are TGTGCCACAAACATGGAGGAGAACACTGAAGCTTTCTTT.

The gene calls are TRBV19 and TRBJ2-5, with 9 bases fitting TRBD2. The CDR3 runs 14 residues. Looked up from germline, CDR1 is LNHDA and CDR2 is SQIVND (reference sequence). V shed 1 base, J shed 3 bases, and the junction held 0 bases outside the gene matches. CDR3 coding DNA: TGTGCCAGTAGTATAGCTAGCGGGGAAGAGACCCAGTACTTC. Its translation: CASSIASGEETQYF.

This clone turned up a few times. The V gene is TRBV6-5, the J gene TRBJ2-1; 8 nucleotides line up with TRBD2. V gave up 6 bases and J gave up 4 bases; unmatched junction bases: 5. Germline assignment: CDR1 MNHEY and CDR2 SVGAGI. The CDR3 is 14 amino acids. Here the CDR3 reads CASRTGGVYNEQFF. DNA for the CDR3: TGTGCCAGCAGGACGGGGGGGGTATACAATGAGCAGTTCTTC.

V usage is TRBV6-1 and J usage is TRBJ1-2; TRBD1 is a possible D gene (6 bases). The ends were cut back, 3 bases at V and 1 base at J, with 9 bases in the middle. The CDR3 spans 14 residues. Germline V lookup: CDR1 MNHNS, CDR2 SASEGT. The CDR3 bases are TGTGCCAGCAGTGACAGGGGTTTTAACTATGGCTACACCTTC. It specifies CASSDRGFNYGYTF.

The chain combines TRBV6-5 with TRBJ2-5, with D possibly matching TRBD2 (6 bases). The CDR3 is 13 amino acids. The V gene lost 2 bases and the J gene lost 4 bases, with 8 bases spanning the gap. Germline loops: CDR1 MNHEY, CDR2 SVGAGI. The CDR3 DNA follows: TGTGCCAGCAGTTACAGCGGGTCAGAGACCCAGTACTTC. Its translation is CASSYSGSETQYF.

This rearrangement joins TRBV18 to TRBJ1-4; a possible D gene is TRBD1 (6 bases). Germline V gene sequence: CDR1 KGHSH, CDR2 LQKENI. V lost 2 bases and J lost 3, with 13 bases in between. The CDR3 contains 16 residues. The CDR3 reads CASSPNRQEPNEKLFF. DNA of the CDR3: TGTGCCAGCTCACCAAATCGACAGGAGCCTAATGAAAAACTGTTTTTT. The entire variable domain, with the rest obtained from reference TRBV18 and TRBJ1-4, is as follows: NAGVMQNPRHLVRRRGQEARLRCSPMKGHSHVYWYRQLPEEGLKFMVYLQKENIIDESGMPKERFSAEFPKEGPSILRIQQVVRGDSAAYFCASSPNRQEPNEKLFFGSGTQLSVL.

This clone was seen only a few times. V and J are TRBV7-9 and TRBJ1-2; D remains unclear. This CDR3 contains 14 residues. Germline-derived CDR1 and CDR2 are SEHNR and FQNEAQ (reference sequence). The V end was cut by 1 base, the J end by 1 base, with 7 bases between. The chain's CDR3 is CASSLVNSNYGYTF. DNA of the CDR3: TGTGCCAGCAGCTTAGTGAACAGTAACTATGGCTACACCTTC.

The CDR3 region has the DNA TGTGCCACCAGTGATTCCCCGGGACTCGCGACAGATACGCAGTATTTT. As protein: CATSDSPGLATDTQYF. This chain uses TRBV24-1 with TRBJ2-3; D possibly corresponds to TRBD2 (6 bases). The germline V gene encodes CDR1 KGHDR and CDR2 SFDVKD. The V end was cut by 2 bases, the J end by 3 bases, with 14 bases between. The CDR3 is 16 residues long.

This clone was found once. V usage is TRBV9 and J usage is TRBJ2-1; 8 bases map to TRBD1. The germline CDR1 and CDR2 sequences are SGDLS and YYNGEE. The J segment lost 0 bases and the V segment lost 7 bases, leaving 18 bases of the junction unmatched. The CDR3 sequence is 19 residues long. Here the CDR3 DNA reads TGTGCCAGCCAACGGGGGACAGGCACCTTCAGGGGCTCCTACAATGAGCAGTTCTTC. Its protein product is CASQRGTGTFRGSYNEQFF.

The genes are TRBV7-8 and TRBJ2-7, with 9 bases matching TRBD1. CDR1 and CDR2 from the germline V gene are SGHVS and FQNEAQ. V shed 4 bases and J 4 bases; nucleotides not matched to a gene: 8. The CDR3 is 15 amino acids. The CDR3 sequence: CASSSTTGGGYEQYF. The CDR3 DNA follows: TGTGCCAGCAGCTCGACGACAGGGGGAGGGTACGAGCAGTACTTC. The full variable domain, completed using reference TRBV7-8 and TRBJ2-7, is GAGVSQSPRYKVAKRGQDVALRCDPISGHVSLFWYQQALGQGPEFLTYFQNEAQLDKSGLPSDRFFAERPEGSVSTLKIQRTQQEDSAVYLCASSSTTGGGYEQYFGPGTRLTVT.

This clone was observed a handful of times. V is TRBV5-4 and J is TRBJ1-2; perhaps TRBD1 as D (5 bases). Germline V lookup: CDR1 SGHNT, CDR2 YYREEE (reference sequence). Between the trimmed V and J ends, which lost 4 bases and 8 bases, there was a span of 18 bases. This CDR3 has 14 amino acids. The CDR3 DNA reads as TGTGCCAGCAGCCCCCAGGGCGTTAGTGCGGGCTACACCTTC. This codes for CASSPQGVSAGYTF.